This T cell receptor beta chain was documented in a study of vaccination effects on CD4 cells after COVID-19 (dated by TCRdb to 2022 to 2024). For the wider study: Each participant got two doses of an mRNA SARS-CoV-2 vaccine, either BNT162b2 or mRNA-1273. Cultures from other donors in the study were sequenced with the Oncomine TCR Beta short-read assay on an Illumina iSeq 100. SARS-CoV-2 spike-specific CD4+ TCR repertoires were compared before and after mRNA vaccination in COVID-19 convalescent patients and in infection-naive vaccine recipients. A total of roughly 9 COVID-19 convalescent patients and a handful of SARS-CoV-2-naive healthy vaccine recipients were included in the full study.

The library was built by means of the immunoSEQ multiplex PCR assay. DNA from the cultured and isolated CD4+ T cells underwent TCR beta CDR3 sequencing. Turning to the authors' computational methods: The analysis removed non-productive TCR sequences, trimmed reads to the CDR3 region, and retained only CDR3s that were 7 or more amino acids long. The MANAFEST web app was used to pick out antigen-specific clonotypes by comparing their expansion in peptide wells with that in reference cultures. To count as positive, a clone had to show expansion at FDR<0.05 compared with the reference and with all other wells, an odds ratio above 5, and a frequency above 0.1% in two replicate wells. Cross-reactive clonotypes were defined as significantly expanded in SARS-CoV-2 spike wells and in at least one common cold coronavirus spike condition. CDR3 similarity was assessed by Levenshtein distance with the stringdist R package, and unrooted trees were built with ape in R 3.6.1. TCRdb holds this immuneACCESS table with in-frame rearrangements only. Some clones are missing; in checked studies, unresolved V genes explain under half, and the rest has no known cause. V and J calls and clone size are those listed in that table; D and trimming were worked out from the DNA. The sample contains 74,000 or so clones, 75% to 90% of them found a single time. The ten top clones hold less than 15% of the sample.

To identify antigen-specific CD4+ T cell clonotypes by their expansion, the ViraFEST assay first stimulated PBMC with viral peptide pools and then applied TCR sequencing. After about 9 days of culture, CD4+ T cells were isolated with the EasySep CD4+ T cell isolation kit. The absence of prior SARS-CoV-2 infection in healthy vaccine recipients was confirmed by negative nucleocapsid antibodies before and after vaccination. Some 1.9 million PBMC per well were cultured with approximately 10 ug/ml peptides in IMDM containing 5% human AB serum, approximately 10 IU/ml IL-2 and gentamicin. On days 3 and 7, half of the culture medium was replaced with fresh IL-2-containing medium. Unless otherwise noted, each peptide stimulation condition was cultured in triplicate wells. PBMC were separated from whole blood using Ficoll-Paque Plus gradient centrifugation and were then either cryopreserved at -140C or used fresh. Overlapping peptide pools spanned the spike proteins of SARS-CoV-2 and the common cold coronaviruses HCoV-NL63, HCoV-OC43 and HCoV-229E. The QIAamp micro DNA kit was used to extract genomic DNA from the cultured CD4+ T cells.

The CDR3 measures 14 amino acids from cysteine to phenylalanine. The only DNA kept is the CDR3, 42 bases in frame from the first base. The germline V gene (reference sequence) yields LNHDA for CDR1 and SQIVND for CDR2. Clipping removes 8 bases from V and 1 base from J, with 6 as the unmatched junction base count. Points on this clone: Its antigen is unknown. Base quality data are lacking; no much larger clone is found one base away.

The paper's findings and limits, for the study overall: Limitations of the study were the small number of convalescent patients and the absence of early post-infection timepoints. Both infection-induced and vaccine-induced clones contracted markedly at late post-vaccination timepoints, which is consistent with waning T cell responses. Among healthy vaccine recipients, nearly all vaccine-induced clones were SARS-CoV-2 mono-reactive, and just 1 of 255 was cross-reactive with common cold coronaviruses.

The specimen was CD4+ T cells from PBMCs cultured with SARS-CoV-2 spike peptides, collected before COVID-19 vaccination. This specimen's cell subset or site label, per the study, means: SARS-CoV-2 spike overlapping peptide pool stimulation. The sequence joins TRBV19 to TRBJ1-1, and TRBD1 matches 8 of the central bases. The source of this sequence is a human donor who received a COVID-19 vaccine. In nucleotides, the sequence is TGTGCCAGTCGATTGGGGACAGGGAACACTGAAGCTTTCTTT. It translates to CASRLGTGNTEAFF.